This entry lists 10 T cell receptor beta chains sequenced from one sample in a study of CD8 T cells in Susac syndrome. The RNA, 0.5 to 1 ug, was put through reverse transcription using random hexamers. TCRdb itself ran the immunoSEQ multiplex PCR reads through MiXCR, one entry per CDR3 protein. The data hold over 95,000 distinct CDR3 sequences, with 85% to 95% observed a single time. Sequenced input: CD8+ T cells from PBMCs. These TCRs come from a human donor in good health.

The chain has TRBV20-1 and TRBJ2-7, with 9 bases matching TRBD1. Trimming removed 2 bases from V and 6 bases from J; junction bases left unmatched: 8. The CDR3 contains 14 residues. In germline, CDR1 is DFQATT, CDR2 SNEGSKA (reference sequence). CDR3: CSARPGQGHFEQYF. CDR3 in DNA: TGCAGTGCTAGACCGGGACAGGGCCATTTCGAGCAGTACTTC.

J is TRBJ2-7 and V is TRBV5-1; no clear D. The CDR3 runs to 14 residues. V lost 4 bases to trimming and J lost 5 bases, with 16 bases between them. The V gene's germline CDR1 is SGHRS and CDR2 YFSETQ. CDR3 protein: CASSATGREDEQYF. CDR3 sequence (DNA): TGCGCCAGCAGCGCGACGGGCCGTGAGGACGAGCAGTACTTC. The full variable domain, its missing parts supplied by reference TRBV5-1 and TRBJ2-7, is KAGVTQTPRYLIKTRGQQVTLSCSPISGHRSVSWYQQTPGQGLQFLFEYFSETQRNKGNFPGRFSGRQFSNSRSEMNVSTLELGDSALYLCASSATGREDEQYFGPGTRLTVT.

The CDR3 coding sequence is TGTGCCAGCAGCTTCGGGGTCACCAAAGAGACCCAGTACTTC. It specifies CASSFGVTKETQYF. The chain recombines TRBV6-2 or TRBV6-3 with TRBJ2-5, with D possibly TRBD2 on 5 matching bases. Trimming removed 6 bases at V and 3 bases at J, with 14 bases between. This CDR3 has 14 residues. Germline CDR1 and CDR2: MNHEY and SVGEGT.

This clonotype was seen just once. V gene TRBV6-2 or TRBV6-3 combines with J gene TRBJ2-3; D unresolved. From germline, CDR1 is MNHEY and CDR2 SVGEGT. This CDR3 is built from 12 residues. V lost 7 bases to trimming and J lost 5 bases, with 10 bases between them. DNA of the CDR3: TGTGCCAGCACCCACCCCGGAGATACGCAGTATTTT. Protein product: CASTHPGDTQYF.

This chain uses TRBV6-1 with TRBJ2-7, with a possible D match to TRBD1 (5 bases). Germline V lookup: CDR1 MNHNS, CDR2 SASEGT. The V end lost 4 bases, the J end lost 12 bases, and 13 bases lay between the germline ends. This CDR3 is built from 11 residues. The CDR3 nucleotides are TGTGCCAGCAGTGGGGGCCCCAGTTGGTACTTC. This gives the protein CASSGGPSWYF.

The J gene is TRBJ1-1, the V gene TRBV7-2, with D hard to call. The germline V gene has CDR1 SGHTA and CDR2 FQGNSA. The V gene lost 1 base and the J gene lost 1 base, with 7 bases spanning the gap. The CDR3 runs 14 residues. The CDR3 loop is CASSLGPQNTEAFF. Here the CDR3 DNA reads TGTGCCAGCAGCTTAGGCCCCCAGAACACTGAAGCTTTCTTT.

J is TRBJ2-5 and V is TRBV7-2; D is tentatively TRBD1 or TRBD2 (5 bases each). Trimming stripped 6 bases from V and 4 bases from J, with 18 bases between. The germline CDR1 and CDR2 sequences are SGHTA and FQGNSA. The CDR3 runs to 15 residues. CDR3 in amino acids: CASRERRERGETQYF. The CDR3, as DNA: TGTGCCAGCAGAGAACGCAGGGAACGGGGAGAGACCCAGTACTTC.

The chain combines TRBV5-1 with TRBJ2-1; 9 bases are a match to TRBD2. The CDR3 covers 17 residues. Germline-derived CDR1 and CDR2 are SGHRS and YFSETQ. Unmatched junction bases numbered 10, after V lost 0 bases and J lost 6 bases. The CDR3 bases are TGCGCCAGCAGCTTGGGAGCCGGCCTAGCGGGATCCAATGAGCAGTTCTTC. Its protein product is CASSLGAGLAGSNEQFF.

This chain uses TRBV29-1 with TRBJ1-3; a possible D gene is TRBD1 (5 bases). Germline CDR1 is SQVTM and CDR2 is ANQGSEA. The length of the CDR3 is 16 residues. The V and J ends lost 6 bases and 0 bases respectively, with 18 bases between them. As DNA, the CDR3 is TGCAGCGTGGACTTACCGGGACTGAGCTCTGGAAACACCATATATTTT. It is translated as CSVDLPGLSSGNTIYF.

The rearrangement links TRBV12-3 or TRBV12-4 to TRBJ2-7, with D tentatively TRBD1 (6 bases). Trimming took off 6 bases at V and 3 bases at J, with 18 bases between the two ends. The CDR3 sequence is 15 residues long. The CDR3 nucleotides are TGTGCCAGCAGCCCTGGACAGAAGAGCTTCTACGAGCAGTACTTC. It is translated as CASSPGQKSFYEQYF.